The source of this T cell receptor (beta chain) is a study of blood T cell repertoires in COVID-19. About the study: Samples taken during acute and convalescent COVID-19 were collected in the United States, Italy and Spain.

Participants were aged about 18 to 89 years from 24 US areas. Donors in Cohort 3 who had recovered were those with two negative PCRs, healthcare professional clearance, or resolution of their symptoms. With V trimmed by 5 bases and J by 10 bases, 9 bases remained unmatched. Germline V gives CDR1 SGHVS, CDR2 FQNEAQ. The CDR3 is 15 amino acids. Authors' methods: Nucleated cell number was recorded as an estimate derived from reference gene primer amplification. Generated by immunoSEQ multiplex PCR, the TCRdb table keeps only in-frame clones and is missing some. V, J and clone size are those of that table, while D and trimming were read from the DNA. The sample has approximately 300,000 clones; 87% are singletons.

The specimen sequenced was PBMCs or T cells enriched from blood (not recorded which). This TCR was recovered from a woman in her twenties or thirties who had recovered from COVID-19. This chain uses TRBV7-8 with TRBJ1-6; TRBD1 agrees at 9 bases. The CDR3 DNA reads TGTGCCAGCAGCACCCTACAGGGGGCCAAGTCACCCCTCCACTTT. Encoded protein: CASSTLQGAKSPLHF.